This record concerns one TCR beta chain sequence. Per germline, CDR1 MNHEY and CDR2 SVGAGI. The CDR3 extends over 10 amino acids. This specimen belongs to a study of blood T cell repertoires in COVID-19. Study at large: The samples span acute and convalescent COVID-19 from the United States, Italy and Spain. From T cells, B-cell-depleted T cells, or PBMCs came the material, which was cDNA or gDNA.

Study processing details: Reference gene primers were amplified, and this amplification served to estimate nucleated cell counts. Assay: immunoSEQ multiplex PCR; the TCRdb copy retains only in-frame clones and omits some. V and J calls plus clone size are reproduced from that table; the DNA served to infer D and trimming. The sample comprises around 100,000 clones, more than 85% of which are singletons, and less than 8.5% rests with the top ten. This receptor was taken from a man aged 30 to 39 in a cohort sampled during active COVID-19. The chain carries TRBV6-5 and TRBJ1-2; the D is unclear. Sequencing input: peripheral blood. The CDR3 is CAGEDYGYTF. The CDR3 nucleotides are TGTGCGGGAGAGGACTATGGCTACACCTTC.